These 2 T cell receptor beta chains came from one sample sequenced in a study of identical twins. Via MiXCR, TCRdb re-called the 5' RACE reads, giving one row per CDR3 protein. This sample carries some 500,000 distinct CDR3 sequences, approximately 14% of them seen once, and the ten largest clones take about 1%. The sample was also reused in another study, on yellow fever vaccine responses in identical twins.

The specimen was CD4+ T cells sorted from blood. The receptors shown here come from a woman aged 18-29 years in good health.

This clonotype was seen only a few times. DNA of the CDR3: TGTGCCAGCAGCCTCGCTAGCGGGGGACCGTTTCTCACAGATACGCAGTATTTT. Amino acids: CASSLASGGPFLTDTQYF. The chain recombines TRBV11-2 with TRBJ2-3; 10 bases line up with TRBD2. Trimming cost V 5 bases and J 2 bases; bases outside gene matches: 13. Germline V lookup: CDR1 SGHAT, CDR2 FQNNGV. The CDR3 extends over 18 amino acids. Full variable domain (outside the CDR3, taken from reference TRBV11-2 and TRBJ2-3): EAGVAQSPRYKIIEKRQSVAFWCNPISGHATLYWYQQILGQGPKLLIQFQNNGVVDDSQLPKDRFSAERLKGVDSTLKIQPAKLEDSAVYLCASSLASGGPFLTDTQYFGPGTRLTVL.

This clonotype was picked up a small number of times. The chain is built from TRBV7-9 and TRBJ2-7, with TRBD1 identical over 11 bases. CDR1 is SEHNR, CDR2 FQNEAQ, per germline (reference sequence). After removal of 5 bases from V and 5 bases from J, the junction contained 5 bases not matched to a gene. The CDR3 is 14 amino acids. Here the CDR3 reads CASSAWDRGNEQYF. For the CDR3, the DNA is TGTGCCAGCAGCGCGTGGGACAGGGGGAACGAGCAGTACTTC.